Sequencing of this T cell receptor (beta chain) was carried out in a study of human T cells and chemical hapten exposure. The time point here: patch test 1, 2 weeks after DPC sensitization. Treatment given: therapeutic diphenylcyclopropenone sensitization with weekly scalp DPC. The template was total RNA from unfractionated whole blood. The donor pool consisted of alopecia patients aged 18 to 70 years, considered suitable for DPC. It was the library that attached unique molecular identifiers to individual cDNA molecules. TCRdb ran MiXCR on the RACE reads and lists one entry per CDR3 protein. The table shows about 37,000 distinct CDR3 sequences, with about 6.3% occurring only once. This CDR3 spans 14 amino acids. CDR1 MNHNS and CDR2 SASEGT come from the germline V gene. Trimming stripped 4 bases from V and 0 bases from J, with 7 bases between. This clonotype was picked up many times.

The sequencing used whole blood, collected in connection with sensitization to the hapten diphenylcyclopropenone (DPC). The TCR sequence derives from a woman aged 25-40 years with alopecia areata. Some clones in this sample may be carry-over from other donors' samples. The rearrangement uses TRBV6-1 and TRBJ2-1, with D perhaps TRBD1 (5 bases). CDR3 protein: CASSAGFSYNEQFF. The CDR3 DNA follows: TGTGCCAGCAGTGCAGGGTTCTCCTACAATGAGCAGTTCTTC.